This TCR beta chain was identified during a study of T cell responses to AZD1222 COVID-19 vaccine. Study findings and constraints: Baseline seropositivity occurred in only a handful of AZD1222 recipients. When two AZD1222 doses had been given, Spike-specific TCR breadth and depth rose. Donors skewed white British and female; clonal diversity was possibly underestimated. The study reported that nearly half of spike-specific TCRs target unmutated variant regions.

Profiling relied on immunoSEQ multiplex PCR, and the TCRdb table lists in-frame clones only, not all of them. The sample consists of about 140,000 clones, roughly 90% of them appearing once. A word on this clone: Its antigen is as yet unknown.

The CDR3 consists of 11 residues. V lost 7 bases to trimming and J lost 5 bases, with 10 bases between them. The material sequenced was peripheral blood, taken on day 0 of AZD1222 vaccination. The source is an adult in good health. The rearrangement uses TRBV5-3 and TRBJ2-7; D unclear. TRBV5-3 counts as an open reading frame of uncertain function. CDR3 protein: CARHYSDEQYF. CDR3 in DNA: TGTGCCAGACACTACAGCGACGAGCAGTACTTC.